Presented here are 13 T cell receptor beta chains from one specimen sequenced in a study of cytomegalovirus exposure and HLA in healthy donors. In the PCR, 60 Vbeta and 13 Jbeta primers were used. The table came from immunoSEQ multiplex PCR; TCRdb's copy has only in-frame clones and leaves some out. The sample lists over 95,000 clones, 74% seen once, with 2% to 2.5% in the top ten. Sequenced sample: PBMCs. The source is a human donor in good health.

This chain uses TRBV6-5 with TRBJ1-4; 8 nucleotides match TRBD1. The junction had 9 bases not matched to a gene; V was cut back by 5 bases and J by 10 bases. Germline CDR1 and CDR2: MNHEY and SVGAGI. CDR3 length equals 14 residues. The CDR3 sequence is CASSQGAGGTKLFF. The DNA of the CDR3 is TGTGCCAGCAGTCAGGGGGCAGGGGGTACAAAACTGTTTTTT.

This chain joins TRBV4-1 and TRBJ1-2; no reliable D call. This CDR3 is 15 amino acids long. The germline gives CDR1 MGHRA, CDR2 YSYEKL. V lost 1 base to trimming and J lost 5 bases, with 14 bases between them. The DNA for the CDR3 is TGCGCCAGCAGCCAAGCTAACGGGAATGGGTATGGCTACACCTTC. It codes for CASSQANGNGYGYTF.

The rearrangement uses TRBV10-2 and TRBJ2-2; D is undetermined. CDR3 length: 14 residues. Germline loops: CDR1 WSHSY, CDR2 SAAADI. Deletions cut 5 bases from V and 1 base from J, with 8 bases between. CDR3 sequence reads: CASSRYRNTGELFF. Written as DNA, the CDR3 is TGCGCCAGCAGTCGCTACAGGAACACCGGGGAGCTGTTTTTT.

V is TRBV5-4 and J is TRBJ2-3; TRBD1 is a possible D gene (5 bases). CDR1 is SGHNT, CDR2 YYREEE, per germline (reference sequence). This CDR3 has 12 residues. V was cut by 3 bases and J by 6 bases, with 8 bases left in between. The CDR3 spells CASSWGVDTQYF. As DNA, the CDR3 is TGTGCCAGCAGCTGGGGCGTGGATACGCAGTATTTT.

The chain carries TRBV27 and TRBJ1-2; perhaps TRBD1 as D (6 bases). Germline loops: CDR1 MNHEY, CDR2 SMNVEV (reference sequence). Trimming took off 5 bases at V and 3 bases at J, with 13 bases between the two ends. CDR3 length: 14 residues. The CDR3 DNA sequence: TGTGCCAGCAGTCGGGACATTTATTACTATGGCTACACCTTC. Amino acid sequence: CASSRDIYYYGYTF.

The genes are TRBV2 and TRBJ1-6; perhaps TRBD1 as D (5 bases). This CDR3 spans 12 amino acids. CDR1 SNHLY and CDR2 FYNNEI come from the germline V gene. V was pared by 11 bases and J by 10 bases, with 15 bases between. The CDR3 loop reads CASRTDRSPLHF. The DNA of the CDR3 is TGTGCCTCCAGAACCGACAGATCACCCCTCCACTTT.

The rearrangement joins TRBV6-6 to TRBJ2-7; tentatively, D is TRBD2 (5 bases). Germline assignment: CDR1 MNHNY and CDR2 SVGAGI (reference sequence). V was trimmed by 0 bases and J by 6 bases, leaving 12 bases between them. This CDR3 comprises 14 residues. The CDR3 loop is CASSYSGERSEQYF. In nucleotides, the CDR3 is TGTGCCAGCAGTTACTCGGGAGAGCGCAGCGAGCAGTACTTC.

There are a few counts of this clone. The rearrangement uses TRBV28 and TRBJ2-4; perhaps TRBD2 as D (6 bases). In germline, CDR1 is MDHEN, CDR2 SYDVKM. Deletions cut 5 bases from V and 6 bases from J, with 8 bases between. The CDR3 is made up of 12 amino acids. DNA of the CDR3: TGTGCCAGCAGTAGGGACTCAAACATTCAGTACTTC. Residues: CASSRDSNIQYF.

This clone was counted only a few times. The rearrangement joins TRBV27 to TRBJ2-1, with 9 bases that match TRBD1. The V segment lost 3 bases and the J segment 6 bases; nucleotides outside the gene matches: 9. The CDR3 contains 16 residues. In germline, CDR1 is MNHEY, CDR2 SMNVEV (reference sequence). The CDR3 nucleotides are TGTGCCAGCAGTTTCAGACCGGGACAGGGAGGCAATGAGCAGTTCTTC. As protein: CASSFRPGQGGNEQFF.

This sequence joins TRBV13 and TRBJ1-1; tentative D call: TRBD1 (5 bases). This CDR3 is 18 amino acids long. V gave up 0 bases and J gave up 5 bases, with 22 bases separating them. The germline CDR1 and CDR2 sequences are PRHDT and FYEKMQ (reference sequence). The CDR3 sequence: CASSLGGGRGTGGTEAFF. The CDR3 DNA is TGTGCCAGCAGCTTAGGAGGAGGGCGGGGGACCGGGGGGACTGAAGCTTTCTTT.

The rearrangement joins TRBV6-1 to TRBJ2-2; TRBD1 might be the D (5 bases). The ends were cut back, 7 bases at V and 6 bases at J, with 12 bases in the middle. In germline, CDR1 is MNHNS, CDR2 SASEGT. This CDR3 is 13 amino acids long. CDR3 protein: CASKFETAGELFF. The CDR3 DNA reads as TGTGCCAGCAAATTCGAGACAGCCGGGGAGCTGTTTTTT.

The J gene is TRBJ1-4, the V gene TRBV28; 7 positions agree with TRBD1. The trim removed 4 bases at V and 8 bases at J, leaving 7 bases unmatched. The V gene's germline CDR1 is MDHEN and CDR2 SYDVKM. This CDR3 has 14 amino acids. CDR3 sequence (DNA): TGTGCCAGCAGTTCCTCCGGGACAGCGGAAAAACTGTTTTTT. Its translation is CASSSSGTAEKLFF.

Only a few counts were recorded for this clone. CDR3 sequence: CASSLQRDRRDGYTF. The CDR3 coding sequence is TGTGCCAGCAGCCTACAAAGGGACAGGCGAGATGGCTACACCTTC. This rearrangement joins TRBV5-4 to TRBJ1-2; 8 nucleotides line up with TRBD1. Germline loops: CDR1 SGHNT, CDR2 YYREEE (reference sequence). J was trimmed by 6 bases and V by 4 bases; bases with no gene match: 11. The CDR3 is 15 residues long.